This TCR beta chain was profiled in a study of blood T cell repertoires in COVID-19. For the study at large: Specimens from acute and convalescent COVID-19 originated in the United States, Italy and Spain. The cDNA or gDNA used as material had been derived from T cells, B-cell-depleted T cells, or PBMCs.

Per the original data handling: From reference gene primer amplification, estimates of nucleated cell counts were derived. Here immunoSEQ multiplex PCR was the method, and the copy in TCRdb shows in-frame clones only, minus some. From that table come the V and J calls and clone size; the DNA was used to work out D and trimming. The sample has roughly 200,000 clones, approximately 81% seen once. The source is a woman of 80 years or more with acute or convalescent COVID-19. The sequencing sample was made of peripheral blood.

The CDR3 DNA is TGTGCCACCAGCAGAGCCACTAGCGGGTATCCCTACGAGCAGTACTTC. Its protein is CATSRATSGYPYEQYF. V usage is TRBV15 and J usage is TRBJ2-7; 9 bases map to TRBD2. This CDR3 has 16 amino acids. V was pared by 1 base and J by 2 bases, with 6 bases of the junction left unmatched. In germline, CDR1 is LNHNV, CDR2 YYDKDF (reference sequence).